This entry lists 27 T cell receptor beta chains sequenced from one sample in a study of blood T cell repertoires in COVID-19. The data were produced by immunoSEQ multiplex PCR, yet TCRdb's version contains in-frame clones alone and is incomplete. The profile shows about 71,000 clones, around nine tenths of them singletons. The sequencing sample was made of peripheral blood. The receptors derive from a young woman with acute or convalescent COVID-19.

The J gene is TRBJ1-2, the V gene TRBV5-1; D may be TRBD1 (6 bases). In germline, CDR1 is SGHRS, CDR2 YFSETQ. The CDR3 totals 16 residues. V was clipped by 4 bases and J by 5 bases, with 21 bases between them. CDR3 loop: CASSDLATGGRYGYTF. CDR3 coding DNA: TGCGCCAGCAGCGATTTGGCGACAGGAGGTAGATATGGCTACACCTTC.

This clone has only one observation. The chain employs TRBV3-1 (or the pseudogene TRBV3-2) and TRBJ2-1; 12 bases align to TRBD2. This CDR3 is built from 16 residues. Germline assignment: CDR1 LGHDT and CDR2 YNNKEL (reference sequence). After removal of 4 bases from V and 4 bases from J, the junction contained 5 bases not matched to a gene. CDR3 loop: CASSPALAGGYNEQFF. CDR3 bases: TGTGCCAGCAGCCCTGCCCTAGCGGGAGGGTACAATGAGCAGTTCTTC.

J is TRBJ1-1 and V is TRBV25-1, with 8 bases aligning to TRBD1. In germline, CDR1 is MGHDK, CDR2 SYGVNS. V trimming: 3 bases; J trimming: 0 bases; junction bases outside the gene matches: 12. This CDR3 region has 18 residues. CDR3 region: CASSDAGTGVRLNTEAFF. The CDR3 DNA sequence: TGTGCCAGCAGTGACGCCGGGACAGGAGTTAGATTGAACACTGAAGCTTTCTTT.

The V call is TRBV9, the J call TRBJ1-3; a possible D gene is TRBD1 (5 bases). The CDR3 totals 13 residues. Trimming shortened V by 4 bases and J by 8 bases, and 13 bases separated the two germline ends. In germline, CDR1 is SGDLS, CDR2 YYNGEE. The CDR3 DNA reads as TGTGCCAGCAGCCCGAGTGGGGGGGACACCATATATTTT. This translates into CASSPSGGDTIYF.

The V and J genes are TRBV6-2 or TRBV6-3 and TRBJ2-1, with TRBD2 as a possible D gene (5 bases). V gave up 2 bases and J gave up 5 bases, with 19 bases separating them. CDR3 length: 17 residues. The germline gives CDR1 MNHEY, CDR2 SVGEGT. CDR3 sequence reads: CASSYDAGTGPNNEQFF. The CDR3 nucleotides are TGTGCCAGCAGTTACGATGCGGGTACTGGGCCCAACAATGAGCAGTTCTTC.

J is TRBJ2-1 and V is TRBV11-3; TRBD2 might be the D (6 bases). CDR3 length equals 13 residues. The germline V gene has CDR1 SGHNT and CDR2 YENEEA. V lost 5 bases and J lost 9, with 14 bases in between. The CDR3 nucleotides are TGTGCCAGCAGCGGCACTAGCAGAGGTGAGCAGTTCTTC. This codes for CASSGTSRGEQFF.

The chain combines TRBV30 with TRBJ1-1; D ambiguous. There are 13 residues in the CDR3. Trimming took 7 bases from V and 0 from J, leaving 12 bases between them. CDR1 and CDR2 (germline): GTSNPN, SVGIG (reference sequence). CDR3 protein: CASTAVLNTEAFF. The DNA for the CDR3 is TGTGCCTCTACTGCGGTCCTGAACACTGAAGCTTTCTTT.

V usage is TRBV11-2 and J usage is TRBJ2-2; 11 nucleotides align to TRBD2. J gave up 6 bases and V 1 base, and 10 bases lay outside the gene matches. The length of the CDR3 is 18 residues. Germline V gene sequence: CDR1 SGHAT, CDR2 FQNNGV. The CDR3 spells CASSLGLAGHRPAGELFF. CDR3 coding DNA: TGTGCCAGCAGCTTAGGACTAGCGGGACACCGCCCCGCCGGGGAGCTGTTTTTT.

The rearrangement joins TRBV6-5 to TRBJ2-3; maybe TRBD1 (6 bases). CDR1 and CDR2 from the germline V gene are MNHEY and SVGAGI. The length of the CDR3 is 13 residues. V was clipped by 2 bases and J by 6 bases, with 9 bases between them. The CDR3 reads CASSYGRGDTQYF. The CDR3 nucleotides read TGTGCCAGCAGTTACGGTAGGGGGGATACGCAGTATTTT.

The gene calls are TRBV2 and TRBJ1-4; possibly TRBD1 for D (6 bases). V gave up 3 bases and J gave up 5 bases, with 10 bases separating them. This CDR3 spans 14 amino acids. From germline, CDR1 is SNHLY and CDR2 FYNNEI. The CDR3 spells CASSEGRGNEKLFF. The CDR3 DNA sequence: TGTGCCAGCAGTGAGGGCAGGGGAAATGAAAAACTGTTTTTT.

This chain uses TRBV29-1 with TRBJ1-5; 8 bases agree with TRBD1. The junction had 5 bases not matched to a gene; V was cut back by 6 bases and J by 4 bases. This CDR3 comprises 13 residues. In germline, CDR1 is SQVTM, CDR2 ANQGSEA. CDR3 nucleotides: TGCAGCGTGCTGACAGGGGATAATCAGCCCCAGCATTTT. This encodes CSVLTGDNQPQHF.

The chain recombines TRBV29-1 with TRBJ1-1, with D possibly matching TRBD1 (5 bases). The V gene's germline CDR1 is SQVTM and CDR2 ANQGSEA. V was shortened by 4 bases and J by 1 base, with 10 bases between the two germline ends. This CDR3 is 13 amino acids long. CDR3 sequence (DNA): TGCAGCGTTGGACAAGGACAGAACACTGAAGCTTTCTTT. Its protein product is CSVGQGQNTEAFF.

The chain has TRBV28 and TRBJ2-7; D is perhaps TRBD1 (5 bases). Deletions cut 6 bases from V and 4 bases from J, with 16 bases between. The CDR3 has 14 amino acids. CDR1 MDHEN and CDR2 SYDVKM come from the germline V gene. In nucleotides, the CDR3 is TGTGCCAGCAGGACCCCAGGGTCTAGGTACGAGCAGTACTTC. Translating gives CASRTPGSRYEQYF.

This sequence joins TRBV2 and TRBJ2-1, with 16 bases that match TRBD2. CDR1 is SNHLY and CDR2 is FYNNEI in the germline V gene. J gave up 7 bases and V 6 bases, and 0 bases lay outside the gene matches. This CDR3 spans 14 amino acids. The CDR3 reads CASRGLAGGNEQFF. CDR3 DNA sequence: TGTGCCAGCAGGGGACTAGCGGGAGGGAATGAGCAGTTCTTC.

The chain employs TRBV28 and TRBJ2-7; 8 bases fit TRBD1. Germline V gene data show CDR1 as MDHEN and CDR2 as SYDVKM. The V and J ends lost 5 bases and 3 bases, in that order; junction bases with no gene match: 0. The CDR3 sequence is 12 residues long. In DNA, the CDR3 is TGTGCCAGCAGTGACAGGGGCTACGAGCAGTACTTC. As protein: CASSDRGYEQYF.

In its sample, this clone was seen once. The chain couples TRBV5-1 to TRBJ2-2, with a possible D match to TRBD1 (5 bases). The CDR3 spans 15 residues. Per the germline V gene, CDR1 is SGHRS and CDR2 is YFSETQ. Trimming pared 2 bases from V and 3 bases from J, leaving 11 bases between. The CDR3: CASSFKGLDTGELFF. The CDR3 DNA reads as TGCGCCAGCAGCTTTAAGGGGTTGGACACCGGGGAGCTGTTTTTT.

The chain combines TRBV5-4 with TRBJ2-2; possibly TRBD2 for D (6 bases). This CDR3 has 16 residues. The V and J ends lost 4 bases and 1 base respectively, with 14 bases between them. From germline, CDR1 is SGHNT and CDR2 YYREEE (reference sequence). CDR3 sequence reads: CASSPGGRENTGELFF. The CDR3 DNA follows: TGTGCCAGCAGCCCGGGCGGGCGGGAGAACACCGGGGAGCTGTTTTTT. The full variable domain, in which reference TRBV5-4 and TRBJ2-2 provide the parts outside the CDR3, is ETGVTQSPTHLIKTRGQQVTLRCSSQSGHNTVSWYQQALGQGPQFIFQYYREEENGRGNFPPRFSGLQFPNYSSELNVNALELDDSALYLCASSPGGRENTGELFFGEGSRLTVL.

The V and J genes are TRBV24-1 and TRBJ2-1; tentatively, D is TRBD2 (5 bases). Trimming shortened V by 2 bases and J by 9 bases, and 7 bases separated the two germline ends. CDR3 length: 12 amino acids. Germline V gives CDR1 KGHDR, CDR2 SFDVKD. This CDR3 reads CATSDYAGEQFF. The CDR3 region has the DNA TGTGCCACCAGTGATTACGCGGGTGAGCAGTTCTTC.

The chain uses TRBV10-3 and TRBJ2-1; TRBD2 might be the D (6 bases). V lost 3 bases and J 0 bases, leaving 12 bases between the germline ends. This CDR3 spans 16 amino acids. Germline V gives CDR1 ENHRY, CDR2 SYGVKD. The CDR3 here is CAISDGAGTSYNEQFF. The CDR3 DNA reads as TGTGCCATCAGTGATGGAGCGGGTACCTCCTACAATGAGCAGTTCTTC.

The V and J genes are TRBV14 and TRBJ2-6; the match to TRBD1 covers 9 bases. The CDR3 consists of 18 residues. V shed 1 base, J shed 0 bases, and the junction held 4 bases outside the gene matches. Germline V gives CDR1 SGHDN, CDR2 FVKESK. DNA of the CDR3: TGTGCCAGCAGCCAAGGGAGGACAGGGGTCTCTGGGGCCAACGTCCTGACTTTC. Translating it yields CASSQGRTGVSGANVLTF.

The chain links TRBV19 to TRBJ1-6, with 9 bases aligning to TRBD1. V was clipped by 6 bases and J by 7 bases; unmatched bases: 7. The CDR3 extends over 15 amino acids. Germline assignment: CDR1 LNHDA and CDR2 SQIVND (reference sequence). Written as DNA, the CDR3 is TGTGCCAGTAGGCACAGGGGGCTTGACAATTCACCCCTCCACTTT. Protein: CASRHRGLDNSPLHF. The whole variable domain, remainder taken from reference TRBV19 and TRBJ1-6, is DGGITQSPKYLFRKEGQNVTLSCEQNLNHDAMYWYRQDPGQGLRLIYYSQIVNDFQKGDIAEGYSVSREKKESFPLTVTSAQKNPTAFYLCASRHRGLDNSPLHFGNGTRLTVT.

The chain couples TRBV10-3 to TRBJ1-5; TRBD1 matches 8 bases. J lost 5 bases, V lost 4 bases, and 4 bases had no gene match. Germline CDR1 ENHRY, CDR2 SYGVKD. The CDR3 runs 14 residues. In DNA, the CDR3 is TGTGCCATCAGTGCGTCAGGGGGCGATCAGCCCCAGCATTTT. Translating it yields CAISASGGDQPQHF.

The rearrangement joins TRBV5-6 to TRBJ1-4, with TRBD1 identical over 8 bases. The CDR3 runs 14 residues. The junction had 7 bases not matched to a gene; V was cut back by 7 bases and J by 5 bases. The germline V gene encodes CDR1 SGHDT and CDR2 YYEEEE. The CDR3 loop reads CASQRTGRNEKLFF. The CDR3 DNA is TGTGCCAGCCAACGGACAGGGAGAAATGAAAAACTGTTTTTT.

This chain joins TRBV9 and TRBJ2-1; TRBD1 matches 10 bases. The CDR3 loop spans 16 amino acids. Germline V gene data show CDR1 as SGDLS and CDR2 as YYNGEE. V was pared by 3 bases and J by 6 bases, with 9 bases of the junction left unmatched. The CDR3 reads CASSEDRGKVGNEQFF. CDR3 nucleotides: TGTGCCAGCAGCGAGGACAGGGGGAAGGTCGGCAATGAGCAGTTCTTC.

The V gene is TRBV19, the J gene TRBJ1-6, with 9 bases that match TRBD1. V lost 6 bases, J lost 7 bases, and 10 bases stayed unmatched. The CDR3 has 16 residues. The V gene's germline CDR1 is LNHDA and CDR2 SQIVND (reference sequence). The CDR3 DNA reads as TGTGCCAGTAGCATCCCTGGGGACAGGGTGAATTCACCCCTCCACTTT. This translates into CASSIPGDRVNSPLHF.

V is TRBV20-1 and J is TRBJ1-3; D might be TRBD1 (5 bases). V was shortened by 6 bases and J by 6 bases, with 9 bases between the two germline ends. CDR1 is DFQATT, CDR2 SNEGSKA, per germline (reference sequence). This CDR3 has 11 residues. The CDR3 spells CSAKDTNTIYF. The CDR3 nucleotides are TGCAGTGCAAAGGACACAAACACCATATATTTT.

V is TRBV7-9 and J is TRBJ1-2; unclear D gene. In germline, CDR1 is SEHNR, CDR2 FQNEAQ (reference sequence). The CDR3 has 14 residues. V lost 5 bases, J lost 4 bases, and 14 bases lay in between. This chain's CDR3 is CASSLVGATYGYTF. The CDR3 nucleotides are TGTGCCAGCAGCCTGGTTGGAGCAACCTATGGCTACACCTTC.